A single sample gave rise to the 30 T cell receptor beta chains below, sequenced in a study of monozygotic twins with cystic fibrosis. Assay: immunoSEQ multiplex PCR; the TCRdb copy retains only in-frame clones and omits some. The table records about 32,000 clones, about 92% of them present only once. The sample consisted of blood. The receptors were sampled from a girl aged 2 to 9 with cystic fibrosis.

The rearrangement uses TRBV7-2 and TRBJ2-3, with D perhaps matching TRBD1 or TRBD2 (5 bases each). The germline V gene encodes CDR1 SGHTA and CDR2 FQGNSA. This CDR3 comprises 15 residues. The V and J ends lost 6 bases and 3 bases respectively, with 16 bases between them. The CDR3 is CASRDVAGGTDTQYF. The CDR3 nucleotides read TGTGCCAGCAGAGACGTAGCTGGGGGAACAGATACGCAGTATTTT.

As to this clone: The junction does not match germline at one end; this may be a read error. The chain employs TRBV7-2 and TRBJ1-3; D unclear. Germline CDR1 reads SGHTA; CDR2 reads FQGNSA. This CDR3 spans 16 amino acids. CDR3 amino acids: CASSVAQTYSGNTIYF. CDR3 DNA: TGTGCCAGCAGCGTAGCTCAGACTTACTCTGGAAACACCATATATTTT.

V and J are TRBV7-2 and TRBJ1-1, with a possible D match to TRBD1 (5 bases). The CDR3 spans 14 residues. V lost 7 bases and J lost 8, with 20 bases in between. Germline V gene lookup returns CDR1 SGHTA and CDR2 FQGNSA. The CDR3 region is CASIPGVMFYEAFF. CDR3 nucleotide sequence: TGTGCCAGCATCCCGGGGGTCATGTTTTACGAAGCTTTCTTT. The full variable domain, its missing parts supplied by reference TRBV7-2 and TRBJ1-1, is GAGVSQSPSNKVTEKGKDVELRCDPISGHTALYWYRQSLGQGLEFLIYFQGNSAPDKSGLPSDRFSAERTGGSVSTLTIQRTQQEDSAVYLCASIPGVMFYEAFFGQGTRLTVV.

The genes are TRBV4-1 and TRBJ2-1, with D possibly TRBD2 on 6 matching bases. The CDR3 totals 17 residues. CDR1 and CDR2 (germline): MGHRA, YSYEKL. V was clipped by 4 bases and J by 1 base, with 17 bases between them. This CDR3 is CASSRQGLVLSYNEQFF. The CDR3 DNA sequence: TGCGCCAGCAGCCGCCAGGGACTTGTCCTTTCCTACAATGAGCAGTTCTTC.

This chain joins TRBV2 and TRBJ1-3; TRBD1 is a possible D gene (6 bases). The germline V and J ends were trimmed by 4 bases and 0 bases, with 13 bases remaining between them. The CDR3 is 16 residues long. Germline CDR1 is SNHLY and CDR2 is FYNNEI. The CDR3 bases are TGTGCCAGCAGTGGGGAGGACAGACCCTCTGGAAACACCATATATTTT. Protein product: CASSGEDRPSGNTIYF.

The sample holds one count of this clone. The chain combines TRBV9 with TRBJ1-3; perhaps TRBD1 as D (6 bases). Trimming removed 2 bases from V and 7 bases from J, with 16 bases in between. The CDR3 sequence is 15 residues long. Per the germline V gene, CDR1 is SGDLS and CDR2 is YYNGEE. The CDR3 region is CASSVDSGASNTIYF. CDR3 DNA sequence: TGTGCCAGCAGCGTTGATTCAGGGGCATCGAACACCATATATTTT. Variable domain in full (rest from reference TRBV9 and TRBJ1-3): DSGVTQTPKHLITATGQRVTLRCSPRSGDLSVYWYQQSLDQGLQFLIQYYNGEERAKGNILERFSAQQFPDLHSELNLSSLELGDSALYFCASSVDSGASNTIYFGEGSWLTVV.

The genes are TRBV19 and TRBJ2-6; a weak D match, TRBD2 (6 bases). Germline assignment: CDR1 LNHDA and CDR2 SQIVND (reference sequence). V lost 5 bases and J 1 base, leaving 15 bases between the germline ends. The CDR3 sequence is 17 residues long. As DNA, the CDR3 is TGTGCCAGTAGTTTAAGGGACTTTTGGTCTGGGGCCAACGTCCTGACTTTC. Amino acid sequence: CASSLRDFWSGANVLTF.

V usage is TRBV4-2 and J usage is TRBJ2-3, with D tentatively TRBD1 or TRBD2 (6 bases each). This CDR3 spans 16 amino acids. Germline V CDR1 and CDR2: LGHNA, YNFKEQ. V was pared by 0 bases and J by 8 bases, with 18 bases between. The CDR3 DNA is TGTGCCAGCAGCCAAGAGGGTTGGGAAGGGGGGAGTACGCAGTATTTT. This codes for CASSQEGWEGGSTQYF.

This clone has a single count. V usage is TRBV9 and J usage is TRBJ1-3; no definite D call. Germline CDR1 and CDR2: SGDLS and YYNGEE. This CDR3 spans 13 amino acids. The V end lost 3 bases, the J end lost 0 bases, and 4 bases lay between the germline ends. CDR3 in DNA: TGTGCCAGCAGCGGCCTCTCTGGAAACACCATATATTTT. It codes for CASSGLSGNTIYF.

V usage is TRBV28 and J usage is TRBJ1-5; D unresolved. Germline V gene data show CDR1 as MDHEN and CDR2 as SYDVKM. CDR3 size: 14 residues. V lost 6 bases and J 5 bases, leaving 14 bases between the germline ends. CDR3 in DNA: TGTGCCAGCAGCCCTCATAGAACAGATCAGCCCCAGCATTTT. Translating gives CASSPHRTDQPQHF.

The V and J genes are TRBV7-2 and TRBJ2-7; 11 bases fit TRBD2. Germline V gene lookup returns CDR1 SGHTA and CDR2 FQGNSA. The CDR3 is 15 residues long. V lost 5 bases to trimming and J lost 2 bases; unmatched junction nucleotides: 5. CDR3 nucleotide sequence: TGTGCCAGCAGCGAACGGACTAGCGGGCCCTACGAGCAGTACTTC. Translating it yields CASSERTSGPYEQYF.

This sequence joins TRBV6-5 and TRBJ1-5; tentatively, D is TRBD1 (5 bases). Between the trimmed V and J ends, which lost 5 bases and 2 bases, there was a span of 10 bases. Germline V gene data show CDR1 as MNHEY and CDR2 as SVGAGI. The CDR3 spans 14 residues. CDR3 sequence: CASSPRDGNQPQHF. The CDR3 DNA is TGTGCCAGCAGTCCAAGGGACGGCAATCAGCCCCAGCATTTT.

This chain uses TRBV10-3 with TRBJ2-2; 7 nucleotides align to TRBD1. This CDR3 has 14 residues. Per germline, CDR1 ENHRY and CDR2 SYGVKD. V lost 3 bases and J lost 8; bases outside the gene matches: 6. The CDR3 DNA reads as TGTGCCATCAGTGACATCACAGGGGCGGGGGAGCTGTTTTTT. Its protein product is CAISDITGAGELFF.

The CDR3 DNA is TGTGCCTGGAGTGTTGGGGCAGAGTATGGCTACACCTTC. This gives the protein CAWSVGAEYGYTF. The rearrangement uses TRBV30 and TRBJ1-2, with D possibly TRBD1 on 5 matching bases. Germline V CDR1 and CDR2: GTSNPN, SVGIG (reference sequence). This CDR3 is 13 amino acids long. Trimming pared 0 bases from V and 5 bases from J, leaving 10 bases between.

The V and J genes are TRBV13 and TRBJ2-7; D could derive from TRBD1 or TRBD2 (5 bases each). V lost 6 bases and J lost 5, with 17 bases in between. The CDR3 loop spans 14 amino acids. CDR1 and CDR2 from the germline V gene are PRHDT and FYEKMQ (reference sequence). The CDR3 nucleotides are TGTGCCAGCAGTCTGCAGGGTCCCGGGAACGAGCAGTACTTC. Translating it yields CASSLQGPGNEQYF.

Only one count was recorded for this clone. This chain uses TRBV7-2 with TRBJ1-5; D is ambiguous. The CDR3 loop spans 15 amino acids. Between the trimmed V and J ends, which lost 5 bases and 0 bases, there was a span of 11 bases. Germline V lookup: CDR1 SGHTA, CDR2 FQGNSA. The CDR3 coding sequence is TGTGCCAGCAGCGCCCACCAACATAGCAATCAGCCCCAGCATTTT. This encodes CASSAHQHSNQPQHF.

The chain uses TRBV15 and TRBJ1-2; D possibly corresponds to TRBD1 (6 bases). Germline V lookup: CDR1 LNHNV, CDR2 YYDKDF (reference sequence). The CDR3 extends over 17 amino acids. V was trimmed by 2 bases and J by 0 bases, leaving 16 bases between them. CDR3 protein: CATSRSRDTRTNYGYTF. The CDR3 nucleotides read TGTGCCACCAGCAGATCCCGGGACACCCGAACTAACTATGGCTACACCTTC.

The chain recombines TRBV7-9 with TRBJ2-7, with a possible D match to TRBD2 (5 bases). Germline CDR1 SEHNR, CDR2 FQNEAQ (reference sequence). V gave up 5 bases and J gave up 5 bases, with 22 bases separating them. The CDR3 is 16 amino acids. The CDR3 reads CASSTGNGNPLHEQYF. CDR3 nucleotide sequence: TGTGCCAGCAGCACTGGGAACGGGAATCCTCTCCACGAGCAGTACTTC.

The chain uses TRBV11-2 and TRBJ1-4; no reliable D call. The CDR3 length is 14 residues. Trimming removed 1 base from V and 7 bases from J, with 10 bases in between. Germline-derived CDR1 and CDR2 are SGHAT and FQNNGV. CDR3: CASSLGPRGEKLFF. CDR3 coding DNA: TGTGCCAGCAGCTTAGGGCCTAGAGGTGAAAAACTGTTTTTT.

The chain uses TRBV5-1 and TRBJ1-1; 12 nucleotides align to TRBD1. J was trimmed by 1 base and V by 2 bases; bases with no gene match: 6. The CDR3 consists of 17 residues. From germline, CDR1 is SGHRS and CDR2 YFSETQ. The CDR3 DNA follows: TGCGCCAGCAGCTTAAGGGACAGGGGGCAGGCGAACACTGAAGCTTTCTTT. Translated, it gives CASSLRDRGQANTEAFF.

This chain links TRBV7-9 with TRBJ2-7, with a tentative D call TRBD1 (5 bases). Trimming removed 5 bases at V and 11 bases at J, with 22 bases between. Looked up from germline, CDR1 is SEHNR and CDR2 is FQNEAQ (reference sequence). The length of the CDR3 is 14 residues. In DNA form, the CDR3 reads TGTGCCAGCAGCCCCCCATTGAGGCAGGGCGAAAAGTACTTC. It translates to CASSPPLRQGEKYF.

This clone was seen more than once but under ten times. The chain carries TRBV29-1 and TRBJ1-1; perhaps TRBD1 as D (5 bases). V lost 6 bases to trimming and J lost 0 bases, with 14 bases between them. CDR3 length: 14 amino acids. Looked up from germline, CDR1 is SQVTM and CDR2 is ANQGSEA. The CDR3 nucleotides are TGCAGCGTCTCCAATAGGGGAATGAACACTGAAGCTTTCTTT. The encoded protein is CSVSNRGMNTEAFF.

The chain links TRBV18 to TRBJ2-2, with 7 bases aligning to TRBD2. Trimming removed 2 bases from V and 6 bases from J; junction bases left unmatched: 18. CDR1 KGHSH and CDR2 LQKENI come from the germline V gene. The CDR3 has 19 amino acids. The CDR3 protein is CASSPSPLIGGSAAGELFF. CDR3 DNA: TGTGCCAGCTCACCATCCCCCCTCATCGGGGGGTCTGCGGCCGGGGAGCTGTTTTTT. The whole variable domain, remainder taken from reference TRBV18 and TRBJ2-2, is NAGVMQNPRHLVRRRGQEARLRCSPMKGHSHVYWYRQLPEEGLKFMVYLQKENIIDESGMPKERFSAEFPKEGPSILRIQQVVRGDSAAYFCASSPSPLIGGSAAGELFFGEGSRLTVL.

This clone occurred once. The rearrangement joins TRBV9 to TRBJ2-2; TRBD2 aligns across 14 bases. CDR3 size: 18 residues. J gave up 3 bases and V 4 bases, and 8 bases lay outside the gene matches. The germline V gene encodes CDR1 SGDLS and CDR2 YYNGEE. The chain's CDR3 is CASSLGTSGRYYTGELFF. The CDR3 bases are TGTGCCAGCAGCCTAGGGACTAGCGGGAGATACTACACCGGGGAGCTGTTTTTT.

CDR3 amino acids: CASSVEQFAAAAAFYGYTF. CDR3 sequence (DNA): TGTGCCAGCAGCGTAGAGCAGTTCGCCGCAGCAGCCGCCTTCTATGGCTACACCTTC. The V call is TRBV9, the J call TRBJ1-2; no definite D call. The germline CDR1 and CDR2 sequences are SGDLS and YYNGEE. The CDR3 extends over 19 amino acids. V lost 0 bases, J lost 4 bases, and 25 bases lay in between.

V usage is TRBV30 and J usage is TRBJ1-2; D is unclear. The germline V gene has CDR1 GTSNPN and CDR2 SVGIG (reference sequence). The CDR3 loop spans 11 amino acids. Trimming took off 3 bases at V and 4 bases at J, with 6 bases between the two ends. The CDR3 here is CAWRSAYGYTF. As DNA, the CDR3 is TGTGCCTGGAGGTCAGCCTATGGCTACACCTTC.

This clone appeared once. The V call is TRBV2, the J call TRBJ2-7, with 7 positions matching TRBD1. The CDR3 loop spans 14 amino acids. Germline lookup yields CDR1 SNHLY and CDR2 FYNNEI. Trimming took 7 bases from V and 5 from J; bases not matched to a gene: 11. The CDR3 DNA follows: TGTGCCAGCACTACCCAGGGGGTTTTCAACGAGCAGTACTTC. This sequence encodes CASTTQGVFNEQYF.

The V call is TRBV29-1, the J call TRBJ1-1; 8 nucleotides agree with TRBD1. Germline V gene data show CDR1 as SQVTM and CDR2 as ANQGSEA. V was pared by 7 bases and J by 1 base, with 8 bases of the junction left unmatched. The CDR3 sequence is 14 residues long. The CDR3 here is CSAQGAAPNTEAFF. The CDR3 coding sequence is TGCAGCGCCCAGGGGGCAGCCCCGAACACTGAAGCTTTCTTT.

V and J are TRBV4-2 and TRBJ1-2, with TRBD1 matching over 9 bases. V shed 0 bases, J shed 2 bases, and the junction held 10 bases outside the gene matches. The CDR3 length is 18 residues. CDR1 and CDR2 from the germline V gene are LGHNA and YNFKEQ. The CDR3 DNA sequence: TGTGCCAGCAGCCAAGAACACTGGACAGGGGAGCCCAACTATGGCTACACCTTC. Translation gives CASSQEHWTGEPNYGYTF.

Here the CDR3 DNA reads TGTGCCAGCAGCATGGGACAGTCGGTAAAGTACGAGCAGTACTTC. Encoded protein: CASSMGQSVKYEQYF. The chain carries TRBV7-9 and TRBJ2-7, with 7 positions matching TRBD1. This CDR3 has 15 residues. Germline CDR1 SEHNR, CDR2 FQNEAQ (reference sequence). The trim removed 5 bases at V and 4 bases at J, leaving 11 bases unmatched.